The 8 T cell receptor beta chains in this list originate from one sample, sequenced in a study of T cell repertoires in cytomegalovirus infection. Their antigens are not known. TCRdb reanalysed the reads using MiXCR and keeps one entry per CDR3 protein. The data show around 130,000 distinct CDR3 sequences, approximately 24% seen once. The specimen was PBMCs, sequenced either directly or after in vitro stimulation (not recorded which). Every receptor here comes from a human donor in good health (CMV status not recorded). Some clones in this sample may be carry-over from other donors' samples.

The V call is TRBV12-3 or TRBV12-4, the J call TRBJ1-2; no clear D gene. V was clipped by 8 bases and J by 6 bases, with 28 bases between them. The CDR3 length is 17 residues. The CDR3 is CASFGRVAESGVDGYTF. The DNA for the CDR3 is TGTGCCAGCTTCGGAAGAGTGGCCGAGTCTGGGGTTGATGGCTACACCTTC.

The table lists this clonotype with a few counts. The rearrangement joins TRBV7-8 to TRBJ2-1; no reliable D call. The CDR3 is 19 residues long. Trimming removed 5 bases at V and 0 bases at J, with 23 bases between. Germline-derived CDR1 and CDR2 are SGHVS and FQNEAQ. As DNA, the CDR3 is TGTGCCAGCAGCCCGAGACACCCCTCCAGGCTTCTCTCCTACAATGAGCAGTTCTTC. It is translated as CASSPRHPSRLLSYNEQFF.

This clonotype was seen ten or more times. The chain uses TRBV7-2 and TRBJ1-5; D remains unclear. The CDR3 contains 17 residues. Germline CDR1 SGHTA, CDR2 FQGNSA. V gave up 1 base and J gave up 0 bases, with 13 bases separating them. The CDR3, as DNA: TGTGCCAGCAGCTTAGATATTTGGGTTTCTAGCAATCAGCCCCAGCATTTT. Translation gives CASSLDIWVSSNQPQHF.

This clonotype has just a few counts. The rearrangement links TRBV12-3 or TRBV12-4 to TRBJ1-5; D remains ambiguous. V was trimmed by 6 bases and J by 6 bases, leaving 12 bases between them. This CDR3 is 13 amino acids long. The CDR3 DNA reads TGTGCCAGCAGACCTAGCTGGGGTCAGCCCCAGCATTTT. Translated, it gives CASRPSWGQPQHF.

The chain employs TRBV7-6 and TRBJ2-1, with D tentatively TRBD1 (5 bases). The CDR3 extends over 13 amino acids. With 5 bases removed from V and 4 bases from J, the gap between germline ends came to 9 bases. Germline CDR1 is SGHVS and CDR2 is FNYEAQ. The CDR3 nucleotides are TGTGCCAGCAGCCTTCGACAGTACAATGAGCAGTTCTTC. Protein: CASSLRQYNEQFF.

This clonotype was seen at least ten times. The rearrangement joins TRBV6-6 to TRBJ2-3, with 8 bases identical to TRBD2. This CDR3 has 15 residues. The V gene end was trimmed by 7 bases and the J gene end by 0 bases; junction bases not matched to a gene: 6. Germline V gene sequence: CDR1 MNHNY, CDR2 SVGAGI (reference sequence). The CDR3 nucleotides are TGTGCCAGCATCGGACTAGCCTTTAGCACAGATACGCAGTATTTT. Its translation is CASIGLAFSTDTQYF.

The rearrangement uses TRBV12-3 or TRBV12-4 and TRBJ2-2; 7 nucleotides agree with TRBD1. V shed 3 bases, J shed 0 bases, and the junction held 7 bases outside the gene matches. The CDR3 runs 17 residues. The CDR3 spells CASSFARQGPNTGELFF. CDR3 coding DNA: TGTGCCAGCAGTTTCGCCCGACAGGGACCGAACACCGGGGAGCTGTTTTTT.

This clonotype showed up just a few times. The rearrangement joins TRBV11-2 to TRBJ2-1; 13 nucleotides match TRBD2. Germline CDR1 is SGHAT and CDR2 is FQNNGV. V shed 4 bases, J shed 7 bases, and the junction held 7 bases outside the gene matches. This CDR3 comprises 16 residues. In DNA, the CDR3 is TGTGCCAGCAGCTCGGAACTAGCGGGAGGGCTGAATGAGCAGTTCTTC. Translating it yields CASSSELAGGLNEQFF.